Below are 17 T cell receptor beta chains sequenced from a single sample in a study of blood T cell repertoires in COVID-19 (dated by TCRdb to between 2020 and 2021). Libraries were constructed by the immunoSEQ multiplex PCR assay. TCRdb holds this immuneACCESS table with in-frame rearrangements only. Some clones are missing; in checked studies, unresolved V genes explain under half, and the rest has no known cause. The sample table records more than 300,000 clones; roughly 89% of these occur just once. The top ten clones comprise 2.5% to 4% of the sample. The sequencing sample was made of peripheral blood. The source is a woman aged 18-30 years who had recovered from COVID-19.

The genes are TRBV19 and TRBJ2-1; 7 nucleotides agree with TRBD2. Trimming removed 10 bases from V and 12 bases from J; junction bases left unmatched: 12. Germline V lookup: CDR1 LNHDA, CDR2 SQIVND (reference sequence). This CDR3 has 12 amino acids. For the CDR3, the DNA is TGTGCCACCCGGGACTATCCCGGGGGGCAGTTCTTC. It encodes CATRDYPGGQFF.

In this sample, this clone turned up once. This chain uses TRBV4-3 with TRBJ2-3; no firm D call. The CDR3 runs 13 residues. Germline assignment: CDR1 LGHNA and CDR2 YSLEER. The ends were cut back, 2 bases at V and 6 bases at J, with 9 bases in the middle. As DNA, the CDR3 is TGCGCCAGCAGCCAAATCGAGAGGGATACGCAGTATTTT. Its translation: CASSQIERDTQYF.

This clone was picked up one time. V usage is TRBV5-6 and J usage is TRBJ2-5; 10 nucleotides match TRBD2. Germline lookup yields CDR1 SGHDT and CDR2 YYEEEE. J gave up 3 bases and V 4 bases, and 18 bases lay outside the gene matches. The CDR3 has 19 residues. CDR3 sequence: CASSPTALAGVRWEETQYF. The CDR3 DNA follows: TGTGCCAGCAGCCCCACCGCCCTAGCGGGAGTTAGGTGGGAAGAGACCCAGTACTTC.

The chain has TRBV6-5 and TRBJ2-5; D possibly corresponds to TRBD2 (5 bases). V was pared by 0 bases and J by 4 bases, with 12 bases between. Looked up from germline, CDR1 is MNHEY and CDR2 is SVGAGI. The CDR3 totals 15 residues. The CDR3 bases are TGTGCCAGCAGTTACTCGACGGGGATGGGAGAGACCCAGTACTTC. Its translation: CASSYSTGMGETQYF.

The CDR3 spells CASSQGRLAGGPNEQFF. The CDR3 DNA follows: TGCGCCAGCAGCCAAGGGCGACTAGCGGGAGGGCCCAATGAGCAGTTCTTC. This chain uses TRBV4-1 with TRBJ2-1, with TRBD2 matching over 14 bases. The CDR3 runs 17 residues. Germline V gene data show CDR1 as MGHRA and CDR2 as YSYEKL. V lost 1 base, J lost 6 bases, and 5 bases stayed unmatched.

The chain recombines TRBV29-1 with TRBJ2-1; perhaps TRBD2 as D (5 bases). The germline CDR1 and CDR2 sequences are SQVTM and ANQGSEA. The CDR3 contains 14 residues. The V gene lost 4 bases and the J gene lost 7 bases, with 17 bases spanning the gap. The CDR3 DNA follows: TGCAGCGTTGCCTCATGGGAGTTTGAGAATGAGCAGTTCTTC. Amino acids: CSVASWEFENEQFF.

This clone has at least ten counts. The chain combines TRBV27 with TRBJ1-1; D might be TRBD1 (6 bases). CDR1 is MNHEY and CDR2 is SMNVEV in the germline V gene (reference sequence). The CDR3 spans 14 residues. The ends were cut back, 4 bases at V and 4 bases at J, with 13 bases in the middle. The CDR3: CASSWGRSGTEAFF. In DNA, the CDR3 is TGTGCCAGCAGTTGGGGGCGAAGCGGCACTGAAGCTTTCTTT.

The chain employs TRBV27 and TRBJ2-1, with D unclear. Germline loops: CDR1 MNHEY, CDR2 SMNVEV (reference sequence). The CDR3 runs 14 residues. V lost 3 bases and J 5 bases, leaving 11 bases between the germline ends. The CDR3 DNA reads TGTGCCAGCAGTTTCTCTGGGCCCCACAATGAGCAGTTCTTC. It codes for CASSFSGPHNEQFF.

V and J are TRBV6-2 or TRBV6-3 and TRBJ1-5, with a possible D match to TRBD1 (5 bases). The CDR3 sequence is 16 residues long. The V end lost 2 bases, the J end lost 7 bases, and 18 bases lay between the germline ends. Germline V gene lookup returns CDR1 MNHEY and CDR2 SVGEGT. The DNA for the CDR3 is TGTGCCAGCAGTTACACAGAAGGGTCAGGGAACCAGCCCCAGCATTTT. This gives the protein CASSYTEGSGNQPQHF.

The chain links TRBV2 to TRBJ1-4, with TRBD1 identical over 7 bases. Looked up from germline, CDR1 is SNHLY and CDR2 is FYNNEI. After removal of 6 bases from V and 7 bases from J, the junction contained 11 bases not matched to a gene. CDR3 length: 15 amino acids. The DNA of the CDR3 is TGTGCCAGCAGCGCCGACAGGGCAGGGACTGAAAAACTGTTTTTT. It encodes CASSADRAGTEKLFF.

A few counts support this clone. V usage is TRBV7-2 and J usage is TRBJ1-5; no definite D call. This CDR3 spans 14 amino acids. Germline V gene lookup returns CDR1 SGHTA and CDR2 FQGNSA. The V end was cut by 2 bases, the J end by 3 bases, with 8 bases between. CDR3 loop: CASSLSTVNQPQHF. For the CDR3, the DNA is TGTGCCAGCAGCTTATCTACAGTCAATCAGCCCCAGCATTTT. The entire variable domain, with the rest obtained from reference TRBV7-2 and TRBJ1-5, is as follows: GAGVSQSPSNKVTEKGKDVELRCDPISGHTALYWYRQSLGQGLEFLIYFQGNSAPDKSGLPSDRFSAERTGGSVSTLTIQRTQQEDSAVYLCASSLSTVNQPQHFGDGTRLSIL.

The chain uses TRBV5-1 and TRBJ1-1, with TRBD1 matching over 8 bases. Trimming cost V 4 bases and J 4 bases; bases outside gene matches: 3. This CDR3 contains 13 residues. Per germline, CDR1 SGHRS and CDR2 YFSETQ. The CDR3 protein is CASSQGATTEAFF. The CDR3 DNA sequence: TGCGCCAGCAGCCAGGGGGCGACCACTGAAGCTTTCTTT.

The CDR3 protein is CASSSQSGSPLHF. The CDR3 coding sequence is TGTGCCAGCAGCTCACAATCGGGGTCACCCCTCCACTTT. The gene calls are TRBV7-9 and TRBJ1-6; D remains ambiguous. Germline lookup yields CDR1 SEHNR and CDR2 FQNEAQ (reference sequence). Trimming pared 4 bases from V and 10 bases from J, leaving 11 bases between. The CDR3 runs to 13 residues. The entire variable domain, with the rest obtained from reference TRBV7-9 and TRBJ1-6, is as follows: DTGVSQNPRHKITKRGQNVTFRCDPISEHNRLYWYRQTLGQGPEFLTYFQNEAQLEKSRLLSDRFSAERPKGSFSTLEIQRTEQGDSAMYLCASSSQSGSPLHFGNGTRLTVT.

The chain is built from TRBV5-8 and TRBJ2-5, with TRBD1 identical over 8 bases. Losses at the gene ends were 4 bases for V and 1 base for J; bases not matched to a gene: 6. Germline V lookup: CDR1 SGHTS, CDR2 YDEGEE. The CDR3 sequence is 15 residues long. The CDR3 region has the DNA TGTGCCAGCAGCGGCGGACAGGGTGGCCAAGAGACCCAGTACTTC. Translated: CASSGGQGGQETQYF. Combining the CDR3 with reference TRBV5-8 and TRBJ2-5 gives the whole variable domain EAGVTQSPTHLIKTRGQQATLRCSPISGHTSVYWYQQALGLGLQFLLWYDEGEERNRGNFPPRFSGRQFPNYSSELNVNALELEDSALYLCASSGGQGGQETQYFGPGTRLLVL.

This chain connects TRBV5-1 to TRBJ2-2, with TRBD2 as a possible D gene (5 bases). Looked up from germline, CDR1 is SGHRS and CDR2 is YFSETQ. Trimming took off 2 bases at V and 4 bases at J, with 9 bases between the two ends. CDR3 length: 14 amino acids. Here the CDR3 DNA reads TGCGCCAGCAGCTTAGGCGGGTCCACCGGGGAGCTGTTTTTT. Protein product: CASSLGGSTGELFF.

A word on this clone: This CDR3 is also generated by other DNA sequences in the sample. The chain links TRBV6-1 to TRBJ2-5, with TRBD2 matching 12 bases. Looked up from germline, CDR1 is MNHNS and CDR2 is SASEGT. V shed 2 bases, J shed 3 bases, and the junction held 1 base outside the gene matches. The CDR3 spans 15 residues. The CDR3: CASSEWTSGEETQYF. For the CDR3, the DNA is TGTGCCAGCAGTGAATGGACTAGCGGGGAAGAGACCCAGTACTTC.

CDR3 protein: CASSGTLNTEAFF. The CDR3 region has the DNA TGTGCCAGCAGTGGGACACTGAACACTGAAGCTTTCTTT. The chain has TRBV25-1 and TRBJ1-1; D is possibly TRBD1 (5 bases). Germline V gene data show CDR1 as MGHDK and CDR2 as SYGVNS. Trimming removed 4 bases at V and 0 bases at J, with 6 bases between. The CDR3 extends over 13 amino acids.